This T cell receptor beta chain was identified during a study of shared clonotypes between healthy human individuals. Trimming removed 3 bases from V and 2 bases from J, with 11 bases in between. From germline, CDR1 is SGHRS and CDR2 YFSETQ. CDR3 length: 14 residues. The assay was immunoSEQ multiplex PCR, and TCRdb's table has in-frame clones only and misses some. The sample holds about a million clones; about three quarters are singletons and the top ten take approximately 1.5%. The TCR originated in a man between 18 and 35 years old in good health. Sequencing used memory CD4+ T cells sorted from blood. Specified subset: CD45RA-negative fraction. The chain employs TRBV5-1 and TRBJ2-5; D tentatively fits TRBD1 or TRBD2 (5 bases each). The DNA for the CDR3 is TGCGCCAGCAGCTCGGGACCTTCTCAAGAGACCCAGTACTTC. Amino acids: CASSSGPSQETQYF.